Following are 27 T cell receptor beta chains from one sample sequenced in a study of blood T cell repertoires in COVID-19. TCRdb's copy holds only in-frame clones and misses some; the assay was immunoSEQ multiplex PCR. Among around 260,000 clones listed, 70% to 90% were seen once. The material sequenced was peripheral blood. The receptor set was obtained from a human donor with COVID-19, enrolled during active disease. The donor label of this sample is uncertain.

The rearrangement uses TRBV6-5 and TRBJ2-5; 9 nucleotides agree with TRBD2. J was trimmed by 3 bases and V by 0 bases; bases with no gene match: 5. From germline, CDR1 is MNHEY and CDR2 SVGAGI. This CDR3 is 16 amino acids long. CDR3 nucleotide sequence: TGTGCCAGCAGTTACTCGATGGGACTAGCCGAAGAGACCCAGTACTTC. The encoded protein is CASSYSMGLAEETQYF.

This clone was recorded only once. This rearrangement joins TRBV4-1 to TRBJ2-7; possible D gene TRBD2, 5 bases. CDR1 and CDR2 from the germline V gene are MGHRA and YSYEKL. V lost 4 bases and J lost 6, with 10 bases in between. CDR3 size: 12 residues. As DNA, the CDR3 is TGCGCCAGCAGCCCCGGGAACGGCGAGCAGTACTTC. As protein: CASSPGNGEQYF.

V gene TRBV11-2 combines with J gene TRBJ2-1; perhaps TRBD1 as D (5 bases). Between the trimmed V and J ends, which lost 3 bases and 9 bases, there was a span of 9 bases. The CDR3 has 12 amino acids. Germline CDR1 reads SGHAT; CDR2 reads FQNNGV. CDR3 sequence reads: CASSFETGEQFF. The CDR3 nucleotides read TGTGCCAGCAGCTTCGAAACAGGTGAGCAGTTCTTC.

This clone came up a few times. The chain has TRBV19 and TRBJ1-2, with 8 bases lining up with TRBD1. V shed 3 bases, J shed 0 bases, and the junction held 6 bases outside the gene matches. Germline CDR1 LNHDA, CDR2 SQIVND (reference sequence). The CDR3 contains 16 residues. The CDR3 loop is CASSIQGAPTNYGYTF. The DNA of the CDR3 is TGTGCCAGTAGTATCCAGGGGGCGCCCACTAACTATGGCTACACCTTC.

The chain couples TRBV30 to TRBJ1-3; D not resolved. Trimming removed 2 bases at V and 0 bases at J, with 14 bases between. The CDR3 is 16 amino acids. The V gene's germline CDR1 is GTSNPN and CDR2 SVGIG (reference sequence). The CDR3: CAWSSLGGGSGNTIYF. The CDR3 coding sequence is TGTGCCTGGAGTTCCCTTGGCGGTGGCTCTGGAAACACCATATATTTT.

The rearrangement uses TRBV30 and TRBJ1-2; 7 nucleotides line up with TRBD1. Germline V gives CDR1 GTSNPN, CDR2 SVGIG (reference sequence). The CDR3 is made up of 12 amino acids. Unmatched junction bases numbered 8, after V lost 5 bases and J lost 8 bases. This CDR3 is CAWDKGALGYTF. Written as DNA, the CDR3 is TGTGCCTGGGATAAGGGGGCGCTAGGCTACACCTTC.

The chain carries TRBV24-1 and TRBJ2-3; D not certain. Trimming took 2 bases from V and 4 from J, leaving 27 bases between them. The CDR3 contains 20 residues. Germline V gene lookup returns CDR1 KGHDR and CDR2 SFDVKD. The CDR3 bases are TGTGCCACCAGTGATTCCCCTGGCAGGCAGACGGCCTTAATCTCAGATACGCAGTATTTT. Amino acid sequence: CATSDSPGRQTALISDTQYF.

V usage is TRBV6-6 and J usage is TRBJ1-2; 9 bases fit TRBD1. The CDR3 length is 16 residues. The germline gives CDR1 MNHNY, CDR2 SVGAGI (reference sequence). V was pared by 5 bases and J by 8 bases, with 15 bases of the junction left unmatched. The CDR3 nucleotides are TGTGCCAGCAGTCGATCGACCGGGACAGGGAGGGGAGGCTACACCTTC. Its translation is CASSRSTGTGRGGYTF.

For the CDR3, the DNA is TGTGCCAGCAGCCGTGTGACTGAGGAAGAGACCCAGTACTTC. The encoded protein is CASSRVTEEETQYF. The rearrangement joins TRBV4-2 to TRBJ2-5; no clear D gene. The length of the CDR3 is 14 residues. Germline V gives CDR1 LGHNA, CDR2 YNFKEQ. Between the trimmed V and J ends, which lost 4 bases and 3 bases, there was a span of 12 bases.

The CDR3 sequence is CASSLYWRTGYNEQFF. DNA of the CDR3: TGTGCCAGCAGCTTGTACTGGCGAACAGGCTACAATGAGCAGTTCTTC. The chain links TRBV5-4 to TRBJ2-1; D perhaps matches TRBD1 (5 bases). Germline values: CDR1 SGHNT, CDR2 YYREEE (reference sequence). The CDR3 contains 16 residues. Trimming pared 1 base from V and 3 bases from J, leaving 14 bases between. Filled out from reference TRBV5-4 and TRBJ2-1, the complete variable domain reads ETGVTQSPTHLIKTRGQQVTLRCSSQSGHNTVSWYQQALGQGPQFIFQYYREEENGRGNFPPRFSGLQFPNYSSELNVNALELDDSALYLCASSLYWRTGYNEQFFGPGTRLTVL.

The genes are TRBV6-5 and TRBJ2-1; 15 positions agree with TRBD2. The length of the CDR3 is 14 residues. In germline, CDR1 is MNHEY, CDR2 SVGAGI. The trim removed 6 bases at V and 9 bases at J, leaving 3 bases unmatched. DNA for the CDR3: TGTGCCAGCAGAACGGGACTAGCGGGGGGTGAGCAGTTCTTC. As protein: CASRTGLAGGEQFF.

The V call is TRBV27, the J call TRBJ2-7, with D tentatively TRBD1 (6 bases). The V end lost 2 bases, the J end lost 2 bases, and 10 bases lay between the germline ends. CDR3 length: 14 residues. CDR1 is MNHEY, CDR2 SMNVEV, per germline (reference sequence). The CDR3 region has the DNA TGTGCCAGCAGTTTAGGAGACAGGACCTACGAGCAGTACTTC. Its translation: CASSLGDRTYEQYF.

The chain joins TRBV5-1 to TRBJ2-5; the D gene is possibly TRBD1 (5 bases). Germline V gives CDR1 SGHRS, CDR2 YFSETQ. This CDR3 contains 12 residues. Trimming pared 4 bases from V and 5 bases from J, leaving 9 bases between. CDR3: CASSVAGETQYF. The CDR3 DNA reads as TGCGCCAGCAGCGTTGCAGGGGAGACCCAGTACTTC. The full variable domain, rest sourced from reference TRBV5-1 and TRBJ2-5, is KAGVTQTPRYLIKTRGQQVTLSCSPISGHRSVSWYQQTPGQGLQFLFEYFSETQRNKGNFPGRFSGRQFSNSRSEMNVSTLELGDSALYLCASSVAGETQYFGPGTRLLVL.

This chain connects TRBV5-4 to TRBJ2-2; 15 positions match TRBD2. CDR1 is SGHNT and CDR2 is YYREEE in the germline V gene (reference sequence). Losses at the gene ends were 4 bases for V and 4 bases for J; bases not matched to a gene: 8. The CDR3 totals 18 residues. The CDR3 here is CASSPMGLAGGTTGELFF. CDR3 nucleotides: TGTGCCAGCAGCCCCATGGGACTAGCGGGAGGAACCACCGGGGAGCTGTTTTTT.

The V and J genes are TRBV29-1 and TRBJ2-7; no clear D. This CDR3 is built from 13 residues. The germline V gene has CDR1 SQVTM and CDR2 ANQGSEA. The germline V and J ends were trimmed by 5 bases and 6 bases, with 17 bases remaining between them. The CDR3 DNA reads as TGCAGCGTTTCACCCCCAAACGGCGGCGAGCAGTACTTC. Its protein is CSVSPPNGGEQYF.

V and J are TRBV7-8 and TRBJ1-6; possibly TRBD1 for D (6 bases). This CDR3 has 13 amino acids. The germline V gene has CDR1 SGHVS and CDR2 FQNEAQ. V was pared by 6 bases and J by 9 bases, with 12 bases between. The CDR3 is CASSSNRVSPLHF. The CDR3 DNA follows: TGTGCCAGCAGTTCCAACAGGGTTTCACCCCTCCACTTT.

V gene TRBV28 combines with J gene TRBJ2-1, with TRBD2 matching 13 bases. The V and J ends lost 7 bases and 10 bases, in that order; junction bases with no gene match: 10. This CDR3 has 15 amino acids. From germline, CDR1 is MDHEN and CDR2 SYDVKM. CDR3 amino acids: CASTRLAGGSWEQFF. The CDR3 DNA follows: TGTGCCAGCACAAGACTAGCGGGAGGTTCGTGGGAGCAGTTCTTC.

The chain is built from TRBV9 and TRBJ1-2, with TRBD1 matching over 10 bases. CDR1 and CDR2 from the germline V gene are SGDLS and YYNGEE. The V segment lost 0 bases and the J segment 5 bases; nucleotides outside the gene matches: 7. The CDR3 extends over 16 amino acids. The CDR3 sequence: CASSVERWDRGYGYTF. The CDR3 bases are TGTGCCAGCAGCGTAGAACGTTGGGACAGGGGTTATGGCTACACCTTC. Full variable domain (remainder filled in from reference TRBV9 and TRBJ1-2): DSGVTQTPKHLITATGQRVTLRCSPRSGDLSVYWYQQSLDQGLQFLIQYYNGEERAKGNILERFSAQQFPDLHSELNLSSLELGDSALYFCASSVERWDRGYGYTFGSGTRLTVV.

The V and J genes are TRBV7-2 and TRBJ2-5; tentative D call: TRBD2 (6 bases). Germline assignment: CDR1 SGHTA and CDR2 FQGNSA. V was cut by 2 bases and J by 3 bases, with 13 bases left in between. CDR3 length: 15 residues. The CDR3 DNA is TGTGCCAGCAGCTTAAATGGGGTAGCGGAAGAGACCCAGTACTTC. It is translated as CASSLNGVAEETQYF.

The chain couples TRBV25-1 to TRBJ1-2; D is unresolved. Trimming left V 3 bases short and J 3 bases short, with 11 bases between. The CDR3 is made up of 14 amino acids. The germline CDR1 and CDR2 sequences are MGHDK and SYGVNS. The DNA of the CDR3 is TGTGCCAGCAGTGATCTCACGGGGTACTATGGCTACACCTTC. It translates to CASSDLTGYYGYTF.

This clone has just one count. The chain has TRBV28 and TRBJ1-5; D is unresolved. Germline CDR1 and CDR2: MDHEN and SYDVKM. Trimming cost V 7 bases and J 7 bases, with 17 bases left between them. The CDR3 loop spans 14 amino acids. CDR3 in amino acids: CASTTALGGQPQHF. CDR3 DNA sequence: TGTGCCAGCACCACTGCCCTCGGCGGCCAGCCCCAGCATTTT. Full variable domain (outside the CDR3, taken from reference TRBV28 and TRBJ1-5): DVKVTQSSRYLVKRTGEKVFLECVQDMDHENMFWYRQDPGLGLRLIYFSYDVKMKEKGDIPEGYSVSREKKERFSLILESASTNQTSMYLCASTTALGGQPQHFGDGTRLSIL.

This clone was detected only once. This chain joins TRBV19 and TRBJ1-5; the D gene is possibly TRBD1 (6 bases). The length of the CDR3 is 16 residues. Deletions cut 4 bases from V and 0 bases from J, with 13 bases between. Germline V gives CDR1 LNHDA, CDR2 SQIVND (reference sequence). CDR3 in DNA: TGTGCCAGTAGTACCTACAGGGACTATAGCAATCAGCCCCAGCATTTT. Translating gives CASSTYRDYSNQPQHF.

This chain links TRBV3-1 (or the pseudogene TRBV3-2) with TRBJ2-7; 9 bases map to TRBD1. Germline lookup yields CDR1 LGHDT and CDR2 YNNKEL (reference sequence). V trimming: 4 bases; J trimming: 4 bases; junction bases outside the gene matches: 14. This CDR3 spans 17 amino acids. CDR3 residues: CASSLMRPGQGVYEQYF. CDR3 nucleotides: TGTGCCAGCAGCCTCATGCGCCCGGGACAGGGTGTATACGAGCAGTACTTC.

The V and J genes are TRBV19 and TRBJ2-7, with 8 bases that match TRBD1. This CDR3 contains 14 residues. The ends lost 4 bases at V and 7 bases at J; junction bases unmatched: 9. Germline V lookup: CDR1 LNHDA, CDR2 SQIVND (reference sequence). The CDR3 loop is CASSKGQGAREQYF. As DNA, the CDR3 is TGTGCCAGTAGTAAGGGGCAGGGGGCGAGGGAGCAGTACTTC.

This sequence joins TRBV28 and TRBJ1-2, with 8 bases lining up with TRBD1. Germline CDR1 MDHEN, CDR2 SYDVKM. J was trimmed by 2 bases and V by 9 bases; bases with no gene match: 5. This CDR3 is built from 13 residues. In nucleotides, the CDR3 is TGTGCCAGTGACAGGGGCGTAAACTATGGCTACACCTTC. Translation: CASDRGVNYGYTF.

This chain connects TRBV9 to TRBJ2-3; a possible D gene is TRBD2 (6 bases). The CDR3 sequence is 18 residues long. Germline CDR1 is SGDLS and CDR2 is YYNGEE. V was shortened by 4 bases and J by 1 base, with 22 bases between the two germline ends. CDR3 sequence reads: CASSTSGWGEVGTDTQYF. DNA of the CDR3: TGTGCCAGCAGCACCTCCGGCTGGGGGGAGGTGGGCACAGATACGCAGTATTTT.

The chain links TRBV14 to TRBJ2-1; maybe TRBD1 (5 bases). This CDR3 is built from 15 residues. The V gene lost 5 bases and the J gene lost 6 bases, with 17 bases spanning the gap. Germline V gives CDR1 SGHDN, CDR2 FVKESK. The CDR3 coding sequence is TGTGCCAGCAGCACACCTAACAGGAAGCCCAATGAGCAGTTCTTC. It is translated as CASSTPNRKPNEQFF. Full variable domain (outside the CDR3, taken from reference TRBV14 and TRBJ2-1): EAGVTQFPSHSVIEKGQTVTLRCDPISGHDNLYWYRRVMGKEIKFLLHFVKESKQDESGMPNNRFLAERTGGTYSTLKVQPAELEDSGVYFCASSTPNRKPNEQFFGPGTRLTVL.